Listed here are 27 T cell receptor beta chains from one sample, sequenced in a study of cytomegalovirus exposure and HLA in healthy donors. Vbeta (60) and Jbeta (13) primers were used in the PCR. Assay: immunoSEQ multiplex PCR; the TCRdb copy retains only in-frame clones and omits some. The sample records 110,000 to 150,000 clones, approximately 68% being singletons. The sequencing sample was made of PBMCs. The receptors come from a man aged 40-55 years in good health and CMV-seronegative.

The chain is built from TRBV19 and TRBJ1-5; 9 bases match TRBD1. Losses at the gene ends were 3 bases for V and 4 bases for J; bases not matched to a gene: 10. Germline assignment: CDR1 LNHDA and CDR2 SQIVND (reference sequence). The CDR3 contains 17 residues. The CDR3 sequence: CASSIPPGTGRNQPQHF. The DNA of the CDR3 is TGTGCCAGTAGTATCCCCCCCGGGACAGGGAGGAATCAGCCCCAGCATTTT. Together with reference TRBV19 and TRBJ1-5, the CDR3 gives the full variable domain: DGGITQSPKYLFRKEGQNVTLSCEQNLNHDAMYWYRQDPGQGLRLIYYSQIVNDFQKGDIAEGYSVSREKKESFPLTVTSAQKNPTAFYLCASSIPPGTGRNQPQHFGDGTRLSIL.

The rearrangement uses TRBV28 and TRBJ2-3; 7 nucleotides line up with TRBD2. Germline V gene sequence: CDR1 MDHEN, CDR2 SYDVKM. This CDR3 contains 16 residues. Germline trimming cut 3 bases from V and 0 bases from J; bases unmatched to any gene: 6. The CDR3 DNA reads as TGTGCCAGCAGTTTTCCTAGCGGTATAAGCACAGATACGCAGTATTTT. The encoded protein is CASSFPSGISTDTQYF.

The J gene is TRBJ1-2, the V gene TRBV7-9, with D unresolved. The CDR3 loop spans 13 amino acids. V was trimmed by 5 bases and J by 4 bases, leaving 11 bases between them. Germline assignment: CDR1 SEHNR and CDR2 FQNEAQ (reference sequence). Here the CDR3 reads CASSPPGSYGYTF. The CDR3 DNA reads TGTGCCAGCAGCCCCCCGGGGTCCTATGGCTACACCTTC.

V gene TRBV5-5 combines with J gene TRBJ1-4, with 7 bases matching TRBD1. The germline V gene encodes CDR1 SGHKS and CDR2 YYEKEE (reference sequence). There are 13 residues in the CDR3. V shed 5 bases and J 6 bases; nucleotides not matched to a gene: 4. CDR3 bases: TGTGCCAGCAGTACAGGGGTTGATGAAAAACTGTTTTTT. This sequence encodes CASSTGVDEKLFF. The complete variable domain, with remaining parts taken from reference TRBV5-5 and TRBJ1-4, reads DAGVTQSPTHLIKTRGQQVTLRCSPISGHKSVSWYQQVLGQGPQFIFQYYEKEERGRGNFPDRFSARQFPNYSSELNVNALLLGDSALYLCASSTGVDEKLFFGSGTQLSVL.

The sample holds a few counts of this clone. The rearrangement links TRBV27 to TRBJ1-5; D may be TRBD1 (6 bases). This CDR3 contains 13 residues. The V and J ends lost 6 bases and 6 bases respectively, with 12 bases between them. Looked up from germline, CDR1 is MNHEY and CDR2 is SMNVEV (reference sequence). The CDR3 reads CASRPNRVQPQHF. The CDR3 DNA follows: TGTGCCAGCAGACCAAACAGGGTTCAGCCCCAGCATTTT.

This clone occurred once. Germline and junction disagree at one end, which may indicate a read error. This chain links TRBV7-6 with TRBJ1-6, with a tentative D call TRBD1 (5 bases). This CDR3 comprises 15 residues. The V gene's germline CDR1 is SGHVS and CDR2 FNYEAQ. The CDR3 DNA reads TGTGCCAGCAGCCCTGGGCAGGGATTCGGTTCACCCCTCAACTTT. Encoded protein: CASSPGQGFGSPLNF.

This clone was picked up a small number of times. The chain joins TRBV6-5 to TRBJ2-2; tentatively, D is TRBD1 (5 bases). Germline V CDR1 and CDR2: MNHEY, SVGAGI. CDR3 length: 15 residues. Trimming took 6 bases from V and 1 from J, leaving 12 bases between them. The CDR3: CASSRVNRNTGELFF. The CDR3 nucleotides read TGTGCCAGCAGCAGGGTAAATAGGAACACCGGGGAGCTGTTTTTT.

The chain employs TRBV7-2 and TRBJ1-1; no clear D. CDR3 length equals 12 residues. Trimming pared 3 bases from V and 3 bases from J, leaving 5 bases between. Germline V CDR1 and CDR2: SGHTA, FQGNSA. This CDR3 is CASSFQDTEAFF. CDR3 in DNA: TGTGCCAGCAGCTTTCAGGACACTGAAGCTTTCTTT.

V and J are TRBV2 and TRBJ1-2; D is undetermined. The CDR3 sequence is 12 residues long. The germline gives CDR1 SNHLY, CDR2 FYNNEI. Trimming left V 3 bases short and J 4 bases short, with 6 bases between. As DNA, the CDR3 is TGTGCCAGCAGTGAGTCCGGCTATGGCTACACCTTC. Amino acid sequence: CASSESGYGYTF.

The chain joins TRBV27 to TRBJ2-1; 11 bases fit TRBD2. V shed 2 bases and J 8 bases; nucleotides not matched to a gene: 5. There are 15 residues in the CDR3. CDR1 and CDR2 (germline): MNHEY, SMNVEV (reference sequence). CDR3 DNA: TGTGCCAGCAGTTTAACTAGCGGGAGACCCCATGAGCAGTTCTTC. Translated, it gives CASSLTSGRPHEQFF.

The J gene is TRBJ1-4, the V gene TRBV15, with no clear D. Looked up from germline, CDR1 is LNHNV and CDR2 is YYDKDF (reference sequence). This CDR3 spans 15 amino acids. The V and J ends lost 5 bases and 5 bases respectively, with 15 bases between them. Written as DNA, the CDR3 is TGTGCCACCAGCCGGCGGGTGGGTTCGAATGAAAAACTGTTTTTT. Its translation is CATSRRVGSNEKLFF.

V gene TRBV28 combines with J gene TRBJ2-5; the match to TRBD1 covers 8 bases. Germline trimming cut 8 bases from V and 1 base from J; bases unmatched to any gene: 9. This CDR3 is 15 amino acids long. CDR1 and CDR2 (germline): MDHEN, SYDVKM. The CDR3 DNA reads as TGTGCCAGCGCCGGGACAGGCCACATCCAAGAGACCCAGTACTTC. Amino acid sequence: CASAGTGHIQETQYF.

The chain employs TRBV7-2 and TRBJ2-3; D may be TRBD2 (6 bases). The V and J ends lost 1 base and 9 bases respectively, with 14 bases between them. The CDR3 is 14 amino acids. Per germline, CDR1 SGHTA and CDR2 FQGNSA. The CDR3, as DNA: TGTGCCAGCAGCTTAGGGGGGGTGGTAAAGACGCAGTATTTT. Encoded protein: CASSLGGVVKTQYF.

The sample holds a few counts of this clone. The genes are TRBV28 and TRBJ1-3, with TRBD1 as a possible D gene (6 bases). V shed 3 bases and J shed 4 bases, with 22 bases lying between them. CDR1 is MDHEN and CDR2 is SYDVKM in the germline V gene. This CDR3 contains 18 residues. The CDR3 DNA is TGTGCCAGCAGTTTGCCGAGTGTTACAGGGAGAGGCGGAAACACCATATATTTT. Protein: CASSLPSVTGRGGNTIYF.

The chain carries TRBV2 and TRBJ1-4, with no clear D. With 7 bases removed from V and 8 bases from J, the gap between germline ends came to 14 bases. CDR1 and CDR2 (germline): SNHLY, FYNNEI. CDR3 length: 13 residues. The CDR3 loop reads CASKGHQEEKLFF. CDR3 DNA sequence: TGTGCCAGCAAAGGCCACCAGGAAGAAAAACTGTTTTTT.

This clone has only a few counts. The chain couples TRBV4-3 to TRBJ1-2; no firm D call. The CDR3 is made up of 14 amino acids. The V gene's germline CDR1 is LGHNA and CDR2 YSLEER. Trimming stripped 0 bases from V and 4 bases from J, with 9 bases between. For the CDR3, the DNA is TGCGCCAGCAGCCAAGATTCAACGGGCTATGGCTACACCTTC. Residues: CASSQDSTGYGYTF.

V usage is TRBV7-8 and J usage is TRBJ2-2, with D possibly matching TRBD1 (6 bases). V shed 3 bases and J shed 4 bases, with 12 bases lying between them. The CDR3 is made up of 15 amino acids. In germline, CDR1 is SGHVS, CDR2 FQNEAQ. The CDR3 is CASSFKRGSTGELFF. DNA for the CDR3: TGTGCCAGCAGCTTCAAAAGGGGGTCCACCGGGGAGCTGTTTTTT. The whole variable domain, filled in from reference TRBV7-8 and TRBJ2-2, reads GAGVSQSPRYKVAKRGQDVALRCDPISGHVSLFWYQQALGQGPEFLTYFQNEAQLDKSGLPSDRFFAERPEGSVSTLKIQRTQQEDSAVYLCASSFKRGSTGELFFGEGSRLTVL.

This clone was found a few times. In DNA form, the CDR3 reads TGCGCCAGCGGACTAGCGGGAGGGCCCCACGAGCAGTACTTC. Its protein product is CASGLAGGPHEQYF. The rearrangement joins TRBV10-2 to TRBJ2-7; 15 bases are a match to TRBD2. Germline assignment: CDR1 WSHSY and CDR2 SAAADI. Germline trimming cut 8 bases from V and 5 bases from J; bases unmatched to any gene: 4. The CDR3 sequence is 14 residues long.

The chain recombines TRBV5-1 with TRBJ2-1, with D perhaps matching TRBD1 (5 bases). Germline V CDR1 and CDR2: SGHRS, YFSETQ. V lost 4 bases and J lost 5, with 13 bases in between. The CDR3 is 14 amino acids. The CDR3 region is CASSQGKINNEQFF. CDR3 nucleotides: TGCGCCAGCAGCCAGGGCAAGATAAACAATGAGCAGTTCTTC.

This clone has a handful of counts. This chain connects TRBV27 to TRBJ2-7, with TRBD2 matching over 8 bases. The CDR3 has 16 amino acids. V lost 2 bases, J lost 0 bases, and 6 bases stayed unmatched. Per the germline V gene, CDR1 is MNHEY and CDR2 is SMNVEV (reference sequence). The CDR3 bases are TGTGCCAGCAGTTTACTGGCGGGAGGTCTCTCCTACGAGCAGTACTTC. Its translation is CASSLLAGGLSYEQYF.

The chain has TRBV5-1 and TRBJ2-3; 12 nucleotides line up with TRBD2. Germline V lookup: CDR1 SGHRS, CDR2 YFSETQ. This CDR3 comprises 16 residues. With 3 bases clipped from V and 0 bases from J, the junction kept 2 bases outside the gene matches. DNA for the CDR3: TGCGCCAGCAGCTCTAGCGGGGGGGTTAGCACAGATACGCAGTATTTT. Amino acid sequence: CASSSSGGVSTDTQYF.

This chain joins TRBV5-1 and TRBJ2-5; a possible D gene is TRBD2 (7 bases). V was shortened by 4 bases and J by 4 bases, with 11 bases between the two germline ends. The germline V gene encodes CDR1 SGHRS and CDR2 YFSETQ. CDR3 length: 13 amino acids. The CDR3 DNA follows: TGCGCCAGCAGCCGGGGGGCCGGAGAGACCCAGTACTTC. It is translated as CASSRGAGETQYF.

J is TRBJ2-2 and V is TRBV10-3; D remains ambiguous. The CDR3 length is 15 residues. Germline-derived CDR1 and CDR2 are ENHRY and SYGVKD. The germline V and J ends were trimmed by 4 bases and 3 bases, with 12 bases remaining between them. The CDR3 reads CAISGTAEYTGELFF. The CDR3 DNA reads TGTGCCATCAGTGGTACTGCGGAGTACACCGGGGAGCTGTTTTTT.

This rearrangement joins TRBV2 to TRBJ2-2; tentative D call: TRBD2 (6 bases). The CDR3 extends over 13 amino acids. The ends were cut back, 5 bases at V and 6 bases at J, with 10 bases in the middle. Germline V CDR1 and CDR2: SNHLY, FYNNEI. The CDR3, as DNA: TGTGCCAGCAGTCTATGGGGGGCCGGGGAGCTGTTTTTT. It specifies CASSLWGAGELFF. Full variable domain (outside the CDR3, taken from reference TRBV2 and TRBJ2-2): EPEVTQTPSHQVTQMGQEVILRCVPISNHLYFYWYRQILGQKVEFLVSFYNNEISEKSEIFDDQFSVERPDGSNFTLKIRSTKLEDSAMYFCASSLWGAGELFFGEGSRLTVL.

The gene calls are TRBV6-1 and TRBJ2-1; TRBD1 agrees at 7 bases. V lost 3 bases and J lost 6; bases outside the gene matches: 8. Germline-derived CDR1 and CDR2 are MNHNS and SASEGT. The CDR3 has 15 amino acids. The CDR3 bases are TGTGCCAGCAGTGATAGCCCGGGACAGCTCAATGAGCAGTTCTTC. Translation gives CASSDSPGQLNEQFF.

This clone was counted only a few times. The rearrangement links TRBV5-1 to TRBJ2-1; TRBD1 agrees at 11 bases. Germline CDR1 reads SGHRS; CDR2 reads YFSETQ. V trimming: 1 base; J trimming: 5 bases; junction bases outside the gene matches: 8. The CDR3 is 17 amino acids. The CDR3 region is CASSLFQVGQGDNEQFF. The CDR3 coding sequence is TGCGCCAGCAGCTTGTTTCAGGTGGGACAGGGGGACAATGAGCAGTTCTTC. Based on the CDR3 plus reference TRBV5-1 and TRBJ2-1, the full variable domain is KAGVTQTPRYLIKTRGQQVTLSCSPISGHRSVSWYQQTPGQGLQFLFEYFSETQRNKGNFPGRFSGRQFSNSRSEMNVSTLELGDSALYLCASSLFQVGQGDNEQFFGPGTRLTVL.

CDR3 protein: CASSLSVNEQFF. The DNA of the CDR3 is TGTGCCAGCAGCCTGAGCGTCAATGAGCAGTTCTTC. The genes are TRBV7-8 and TRBJ2-1; D gene uncertain. The germline V and J ends were trimmed by 5 bases and 6 bases, with 8 bases remaining between them. The CDR3 has 12 amino acids. Looked up from germline, CDR1 is SGHVS and CDR2 is FQNEAQ.